This TCR beta chain was recorded in a study of shared T cell receptors in the human thymus. Sequenced by immunoSEQ multiplex PCR; TCRdb stores in-frame clones only, minus some. The sample holds about 380,000 clones, approximately 95% seen once. The ends lost 2 bases at V and 8 bases at J; junction bases unmatched: 10. The CDR3 is 17 amino acids. Per the germline V gene, CDR1 is LNHDA and CDR2 is SQIVND (reference sequence). V is TRBV19 and J is TRBJ2-1; 12 bases match TRBD2. The source is a human donor. The material sequenced was thymocytes. CDR3 region: CASSIPGLAGPLDEQFF. The CDR3 nucleotides read TGTGCCAGTAGTATACCCGGACTAGCGGGGCCGTTAGATGAGCAGTTCTTC.